The present entry profiles one T cell receptor beta chain with its context. The data were taken from a study of blood T cell repertoires in COVID-19. Across the study: From the United States, Italy and Spain came samples of acute and convalescent COVID-19. T cells, B-cell-depleted T cells, or PBMCs provided the cDNA or gDNA that served as material.

Assay used: immunoSEQ multiplex PCR; TCRdb lists only in-frame clones, some missing. Altogether approximately 94,000 clones are present, about 90% being singletons, with the ten largest covering around 8.1%. The sequenced sample consisted of peripheral blood. This TCR was recovered from a woman aged 70-85 years with acute or convalescent COVID-19.

The CDR3 is CASSLDGRGATGELFF. CDR3 nucleotide sequence: TGTGCCAGCAGCTTAGATGGGAGAGGAGCCACCGGGGAGCTGTTTTTT. The chain is built from TRBV11-2 and TRBJ2-2, with D possibly matching TRBD2 (5 bases). Trimming removed 0 bases from V and 4 bases from J, with 12 bases in between. The CDR3 has 16 amino acids. Germline-derived CDR1 and CDR2 are SGHAT and FQNNGV.